This TCR beta chain was captured in a study of T-cell memory formation after mild COVID-19 (dated by TCRdb to about 2021). For context, the study as a whole: TCR sequence clusters from the two donors were found to be largely donor specific. Two young, previously healthy adult volunteers made up the cohort, one male and one female. In a couple of donors, T-cell clones that expanded and contracted after mild COVID-19 were tracked by sequencing TCRalpha and TCRbeta repertoires over time.

CDR1 DFQATT and CDR2 SNEGSKA are derived from the germline V gene (reference sequence). The CDR3 sequence holds 14 residues, the cysteine and phenylalanine included. The entry retains the CDR3 DNA only, 42 bases that are in frame from base 1. V is shortened by 6 bases, J by 1 base, and the region joining them spans 13 bases. Concerning this clonotype itself: This receptor's antigen is unknown. Base qualities are not at hand, and no much larger clone is one base apart.

The investigation overall reported the following: The study included only a couple of mild cases, and larger cohorts that include severe cases with pre-infection samples were judged to be necessary. From day 15 to 85, contracting clones showed balanced CD4/CD8 phenotypes, whereas a second wave of clones that expanded from day 15 to 37 leaned towards CD4+. SARS-CoV-2 specificity was not confirmed for the second-wave clones peaking on day 37. Contracting CD4+ clones appeared mostly in the CM and EM memory subsets, whereas CD8+ clones were enriched in EMRA. Some responding clones were detected in pre-infection memory, which suggested that pre-existing cross-reactive memory T cells had joined the SARS-CoV-2 response.

Ficoll-Paque density gradient centrifugation was used to isolate PBMCs. The data were produced on an Illumina NovaSeq 6000. TCRalpha and TCRbeta cDNA libraries were built by 5'RACE with constant-segment primers, adding sample barcodes and unique molecular identifiers. RNA was extracted from every sample with Trizol reagent. Libraries were amplified in two PCR steps, with a second sample barcode and Illumina TruSeq adapters added in the second step. The libraries were sequenced on an Illumina NovaSeq using 2 x 150 bp paired-end reads. For the original study's pipeline: With migec v1.2.7, reads were demultiplexed and then collapsed into UMI-guided consensus sequences. Using mixcr v2.1.11, UMI consensuses were aligned to TRA and TRB V and J templates and then assembled into clonotypes. A clonotype was counted as expanded or contracted only if both edgeR and NoisET called the change significant, with noise models trained on biological replicates. edgeR calls used a false discovery rate-adjusted p below 0.01 and a log2 fold-change threshold of 1. As an exploratory analysis of dynamics, PCA with hierarchical clustering was applied to max-normalized trajectories of the 1000 most abundant clonotypes. Each responding clone was given a CD4 or CD8 phenotype based on the CD4+ and CD8+ repertoires, which had been sequenced separately. TCRdb reran the public reads through fastp at Q25 and MiXCR, keeping productive beta chains. For every CDR3 protein sequence, its rows merge into one entry that carries the most common genes and DNA. In this record, the V and J calls reflect TCRdb's handling and not the investigators' own analysis. This sample comprises 310,000 or so distinct CDR3 sequences, more than 15% of them detected only once. The leading ten clones occupy 22% of the sample.

The receptor was derived from a man aged 18 to 30 who had mild COVID-19 (a few samples of this study predate the infection). The sample titles of this study are shuffled in the database, so cell type and time point are left out; the donor was told from shared clones. The specimen sequenced was PBMCs or a T cell subset sorted from them (not recorded which). The rearranged segments are TRBV20-1 and TRBJ2-1; the best D guess is TRBD2, with 5 bases matching. The DNA reads as follows: TGCAGTGCCCTAATAGGACTTTCCTACAATGAGCAGTTCTTC. This translates into CSALIGLSYNEQFF.